This T cell receptor beta chain was captured by sequencing in a study of blood T cell repertoires in COVID-19. There are 14 residues in the CDR3. Per germline, CDR1 WNHNN and CDR2 SYGVQD (reference sequence). The V and J ends lost 6 bases and 4 bases respectively, with 15 bases between them. Only in-frame clones appear in the TCRdb table, and some are missing; sequencing was by immunoSEQ multiplex PCR. Of about 200,000 clones listed, more than 75% were seen once; the top ten hold about 4.8%. The sequence was obtained from a man over 45 with acute or convalescent COVID-19. The V call is TRBV10-1, the J call TRBJ1-2; D might be TRBD1 (6 bases). Input material: peripheral blood. The CDR3 coding sequence is TGCGCCAGCAGGCCCGGACAGCCTTCCTATGGCTACACCTTC. Amino acid sequence: CASRPGQPSYGYTF.